Below are 16 T cell receptor beta chains sequenced from a single sample in a study of beta chain features in type 1 diabetes. Study conclusions and caveats: People with Type 1 diabetes carried modestly yet significantly shorter TCRB CDR3s in all four CD4+ subsets.

These TCRs' antigens remain unknown. The entirety of the isolated RNA underwent reverse transcription, so expressed TCRB transcripts were sequenced. TCRdb's table, derived via immunoSEQ multiplex PCR, lists solely in-frame clones and lacks some. The profile shows a few hundred thousand clones, around 12% of them singletons. Sequenced input: naive CD4+ T cells from blood. These receptors all come from a woman younger than 35 with type 1 diabetes.

The chain uses TRBV10-3 and TRBJ2-7; no definite D call. V lost 0 bases and J 0 bases, leaving 9 bases between the germline ends. The CDR3 spans 15 residues. CDR1 ENHRY and CDR2 SYGVKD come from the germline V gene. The CDR3 DNA sequence: TGTGCCATCAGTGAGTCCTACCGTGGCTCCTACGAGCAGTACTTC. This gives the protein CAISESYRGSYEQYF.

The chain has TRBV5-6 and TRBJ1-1, with 9 bases identical to TRBD1. The CDR3 covers 16 residues. Germline V gene data show CDR1 as SGHDT and CDR2 as YYEEEE. The J segment lost 2 bases and the V segment lost 6 bases, leaving 11 bases of the junction unmatched. In DNA form, the CDR3 reads TGTGCCAGCACCACAAACAGGGGGCTCATAAACACTGAAGCTTTCTTT. This sequence encodes CASTTNRGLINTEAFF.

In this sample, this clone turned up a few times. The rearrangement uses TRBV5-4 and TRBJ2-7, with TRBD1 matching 8 bases. Germline V lookup: CDR1 SGHNT, CDR2 YYREEE (reference sequence). The CDR3 is 14 amino acids. V lost 3 bases to trimming and J lost 3 bases; unmatched junction nucleotides: 5. CDR3 bases: TGTGCCAGCAGCTCGGACAGGGCTTACTACGAGCAGTACTTC. Its protein is CASSSDRAYYEQYF.

The CDR3: CASSSQSYNEQFF. In DNA form, the CDR3 reads TGTGCCAGCAGCTCACAGTCCTACAATGAGCAGTTCTTC. The V call is TRBV11-2, the J call TRBJ2-1; D call uncertain. Trimming took 4 bases from V and 1 from J, leaving 5 bases between them. Germline CDR1 reads SGHAT; CDR2 reads FQNNGV. CDR3 length: 13 amino acids.

The sample holds a few counts of this clone. The chain employs TRBV15 and TRBJ2-5; 8 bases are a match to TRBD1. CDR3 size: 14 residues. V lost 6 bases to trimming and J lost 5 bases; unmatched junction nucleotides: 8. Germline CDR1 LNHNV, CDR2 YYDKDF (reference sequence). The CDR3: CATRDREMEETQYF. DNA for the CDR3: TGTGCCACCAGGGACAGGGAGATGGAGGAGACCCAGTACTTC.

This clone was seen more than once but under ten times. This chain uses TRBV30 with TRBJ1-5; tentatively, D is TRBD1 (5 bases). V was pared by 4 bases and J by 6 bases, with 16 bases between. The length of the CDR3 is 14 residues. From germline, CDR1 is GTSNPN and CDR2 SVGIG (reference sequence). CDR3: CAWNGGGTGQPQHF. The DNA of the CDR3 is TGTGCCTGGAATGGGGGGGGGACGGGTCAGCCCCAGCATTTT. The entire variable domain, with the rest obtained from reference TRBV30 and TRBJ1-5, is as follows: SQTIHQWPATLVQPVGSPLSLECTVEGTSNPNLYWYRQAAGRGLQLLFYSVGIGQISSEVPQNLSASRPQDRQFILSSKKLLLSDSGFYLCAWNGGGTGQPQHFGDGTRLSIL.

J is TRBJ2-7 and V is TRBV10-3; 7 bases agree with TRBD1. Germline V lookup: CDR1 ENHRY, CDR2 SYGVKD. V lost 7 bases to trimming and J lost 6 bases; unmatched junction nucleotides: 9. The length of the CDR3 is 13 residues. The CDR3 DNA reads as TGTGCCATCACCGACAGGGTTCTCTCCGAGCAGTACTTC. It codes for CAITDRVLSEQYF.

This clone came up a few times. The chain links TRBV5-4 to TRBJ2-3; 7 nucleotides line up with TRBD1. Germline CDR1 SGHNT, CDR2 YYREEE (reference sequence). The CDR3 loop spans 12 amino acids. V lost 4 bases and J lost 7; bases outside the gene matches: 3. The CDR3, as DNA: TGTGCCAGCAGCGACAGGGAAAATACGCAGTATTTT. This gives the protein CASSDRENTQYF.

V gene TRBV6-5 combines with J gene TRBJ2-7, with 10 bases matching TRBD2. In germline, CDR1 is MNHEY, CDR2 SVGAGI. This CDR3 has 14 residues. V lost 4 bases to trimming and J lost 3 bases; unmatched junction nucleotides: 3. In DNA form, the CDR3 reads TGTGCCAGCAGTTCACCTAGCGGGGGCTACGAGCAGTACTTC. Translation gives CASSSPSGGYEQYF.

V usage is TRBV7-2 and J usage is TRBJ2-7; 7 positions agree with TRBD1. The CDR3 totals 15 residues. V lost 5 bases, J lost 2 bases, and 9 bases stayed unmatched. Per the germline V gene, CDR1 is SGHTA and CDR2 is FQGNSA. The CDR3 coding sequence is TGTGCCAGCAGCGAAGGACAGGCGACCCCCTACGAGCAGTACTTC. Its protein product is CASSEGQATPYEQYF.

The chain uses TRBV6-5 and TRBJ1-2; weak D call: TRBD1 (6 bases). The germline V gene encodes CDR1 MNHEY and CDR2 SVGAGI. V was shortened by 5 bases and J by 8 bases, with 21 bases between the two germline ends. CDR3 size: 15 residues. CDR3 protein: CASSQYRDNTRGYTF. The CDR3 DNA follows: TGTGCCAGCAGTCAATACCGGGACAACACCAGGGGCTACACCTTC.

V and J are TRBV6-5 and TRBJ2-7, with D possibly TRBD1 on 6 matching bases. CDR3 length equals 14 residues. V lost 6 bases, J lost 2 bases, and 14 bases lay in between. The germline V gene has CDR1 MNHEY and CDR2 SVGAGI. CDR3 loop: CASRPQTGPYEQYF. The CDR3 DNA follows: TGTGCCAGCAGACCCCAAACAGGGCCCTACGAGCAGTACTTC.

This rearrangement joins TRBV28 to TRBJ2-1, with D unresolved. The germline V and J ends were trimmed by 6 bases and 5 bases, with 5 bases remaining between them. This CDR3 has 11 amino acids. The germline V gene has CDR1 MDHEN and CDR2 SYDVKM. This CDR3 reads CASSLNNEQFF. CDR3 coding DNA: TGTGCCAGCAGCCTTAACAATGAGCAGTTCTTC.

The chain uses TRBV4-3 and TRBJ2-6, with TRBD1 matching over 7 bases. Trimming took 0 bases from V and 3 from J; bases not matched to a gene: 11. This CDR3 spans 19 amino acids. Germline assignment: CDR1 LGHNA and CDR2 YSLEER. The CDR3 sequence: CASSQDFLGGFRGANVLTF. In DNA form, the CDR3 reads TGCGCCAGCAGCCAAGATTTTTTAGGGGGCTTCCGTGGGGCCAACGTCCTGACTTTC.

This clone was detected only a few times. The CDR3 nucleotides are TGTGCCAGCAGCTTAGAAAGAAGCGGGAGTGATGAGCAGTTCTTC. Translating gives CASSLERSGSDEQFF. The V and J genes are TRBV7-9 and TRBJ2-1, with 8 bases lining up with TRBD2. The trim removed 1 base at V and 8 bases at J, leaving 7 bases unmatched. The CDR3 length is 15 residues. CDR1 and CDR2 (germline): SEHNR, FQNEAQ (reference sequence).

This chain connects TRBV5-1 to TRBJ2-1; possibly TRBD2 for D (7 bases). The CDR3 sequence is 14 residues long. V was cut by 2 bases and J by 8 bases, with 14 bases left in between. Germline CDR1 is SGHRS and CDR2 is YFSETQ. Written as DNA, the CDR3 is TGCGCCAGCAGCTTAAAGGCGGGGGCGCATGAGCAGTTCTTC. Amino acids: CASSLKAGAHEQFF.